Below are 5 T cell receptor beta chains sequenced from a single sample in a study of cytomegalovirus exposure and HLA in healthy donors. 13 Jbeta primers and 60 Vbeta primers were used for the PCR. The table came from immunoSEQ multiplex PCR; TCRdb's copy has only in-frame clones and leaves some out. The sample has 100,000 to 150,000 clones, approximately 80% seen once; the top ten hold about 3.5%. The sequenced sample consisted of PBMCs. These receptors came from a man aged 40-49 years in good health and CMV-seronegative.

This clone was observed a handful of times. The J gene is TRBJ2-7, the V gene TRBV29-1; 7 bases match TRBD1. J was trimmed by 1 base and V by 7 bases; bases with no gene match: 1. The CDR3 is 11 residues long. Looked up from germline, CDR1 is SQVTM and CDR2 is ANQGSEA. The DNA for the CDR3 is TGCAGCGGACAGGGATCCTACGAGCAGTACTTC. This codes for CSGQGSYEQYF.

The rearrangement uses TRBV7-9 and TRBJ2-2; D unresolved. Deletions cut 0 bases from V and 0 bases from J, with 5 bases between. This CDR3 is 15 amino acids long. Germline V gives CDR1 SEHNR, CDR2 FQNEAQ (reference sequence). Here the CDR3 DNA reads TGTGCCAGCAGCTTAGCCTTTTCGAACACCGGGGAGCTGTTTTTT. Encoded protein: CASSLAFSNTGELFF.

The chain combines TRBV18 with TRBJ2-3; 7 nucleotides match TRBD2. Germline V gene sequence: CDR1 KGHSH, CDR2 LQKENI. Trimming took 4 bases from V and 3 from J; bases not matched to a gene: 1. This CDR3 has 13 residues. The CDR3: CASSRGGTDTQYF. DNA of the CDR3: TGTGCCAGCTCACGGGGAGGGACAGATACGCAGTATTTT.

The chain joins TRBV7-2 to TRBJ2-5, with 8 bases that match TRBD1. J lost 1 base, V lost 5 bases, and 6 bases had no gene match. CDR1 SGHTA and CDR2 FQGNSA come from the germline V gene. The CDR3 contains 15 residues. CDR3 in DNA: TGTGCCAGCAGCAAGGGACAGGCGTTCCAAGAGACCCAGTACTTC. Amino acid sequence: CASSKGQAFQETQYF.

This chain joins TRBV4-1 and TRBJ2-4; 7 bases match TRBD1. Losses at the gene ends were 3 bases for V and 5 bases for J; bases not matched to a gene: 13. Germline V gene data show CDR1 as MGHRA and CDR2 as YSYEKL. The CDR3 contains 17 residues. The CDR3 DNA sequence: TGCGCCAGCAGCCACGTATCGACAGGGTTAGGGGAAAACATTCAGTACTTC. Translating gives CASSHVSTGLGENIQYF.